Below are 26 T cell receptor beta chains sequenced from a single sample in a study of regulatory T cells in long-lasting Graves disease. Regarding time point: persistent/refractory GD, antithyroid drugs over 5 years with positive TRAb. Scientists built the TCR library using RNA that was extracted from PBMCs. The TCR beta library used iRepertoire HTBI primers with Arm-PCR amplification of CDR3. TCRdb independently ran MiXCR on the multiplex PCR reads; one entry per CDR3 protein. Of about 660,000 distinct CDR3 sequences in the sample, 30% were seen once. The sequenced sample was peripheral blood mononuclear cells (PBMCs), obtained when the disease was refractory, from a patient treated with antithyroid drugs. The receptors originated from a female donor with Graves disease.

The rearrangement links TRBV9 to TRBJ1-1; D is unclear. Per germline, CDR1 SGDLS and CDR2 YYNGEE. V was trimmed by 3 bases and J by 5 bases, leaving 11 bases between them. This CDR3 comprises 13 residues. CDR3 residues: CASSGDGWTEAFF. Written as DNA, the CDR3 is TGTGCCAGCAGCGGAGATGGCTGGACTGAAGCTTTCTTT. Full variable domain (outside the CDR3, taken from reference TRBV9 and TRBJ1-1): DSGVTQTPKHLITATGQRVTLRCSPRSGDLSVYWYQQSLDQGLQFLIQYYNGEERAKGNILERFSAQQFPDLHSELNLSSLELGDSALYFCASSGDGWTEAFFGQGTRLTVV.

This clonotype has a handful of counts. This sequence joins TRBV19 and TRBJ1-6, with D uncertain. The CDR3 is 15 residues long. The germline V gene has CDR1 LNHDA and CDR2 SQIVND (reference sequence). V dropped 3 bases and J dropped 5 bases, with 11 bases sitting between them. The CDR3 here is CASSIFGMDNSPLHF. The CDR3 DNA sequence: TGTGCCAGTAGTATTTTCGGCATGGATAATTCACCCCTCCACTTT. Full variable domain (rest looked up from reference TRBV19 and TRBJ1-6): DGGITQSPKYLFRKEGQNVTLSCEQNLNHDAMYWYRQDPGQGLRLIYYSQIVNDFQKGDIAEGYSVSREKKESFPLTVTSAQKNPTAFYLCASSIFGMDNSPLHFGNGTRLTVT.

At least ten counts were recorded for this clonotype. The chain has TRBV12-3 or TRBV12-4 and TRBJ2-5, with D possibly matching TRBD2 (6 bases). With 4 bases removed from V and 1 base from J, the gap between germline ends came to 13 bases. The CDR3 sequence is 15 residues long. This CDR3 is CASSSRLLAQETQYF. The CDR3 DNA is TGTGCCAGCAGTTCGCGACTACTAGCCCAAGAGACCCAGTACTTC.

This chain uses TRBV5-1 with TRBJ2-7, with D uncertain. CDR3 length: 16 amino acids. With 2 bases removed from V and 0 bases from J, the gap between germline ends came to 15 bases. Germline CDR1 reads SGHRS; CDR2 reads YFSETQ. This CDR3 reads CASSLMGQGDSYEQYF. CDR3 bases: TGCGCCAGCAGCTTAATGGGCCAAGGCGACTCCTACGAGCAGTACTTC.

The chain links TRBV20-1 to TRBJ2-7; no clear D gene. The CDR3 covers 14 residues. Trimming left V 0 bases short and J 1 base short, with 10 bases between. Looked up from germline, CDR1 is DFQATT and CDR2 is SNEGSKA (reference sequence). The CDR3 nucleotides are TGCAGTGCTAGAGACCAAGAGTTATCCTACGAGCAGTACTTC. This translates into CSARDQELSYEQYF.

This clonotype was detected ten times or more. The rearrangement links TRBV28 to TRBJ2-2; TRBD1 aligns across 8 bases. The length of the CDR3 is 15 residues. Germline CDR1 and CDR2: MDHEN and SYDVKM. The junction had 9 bases not matched to a gene; V was cut back by 5 bases and J by 7 bases. The CDR3 loop reads CASSLWDRLNGELFF. CDR3 nucleotide sequence: TGTGCCAGCAGTCTTTGGGACAGGTTGAACGGGGAGCTGTTTTTT.

The gene calls are TRBV7-2 and TRBJ1-5; D is unclear. The CDR3 totals 15 residues. CDR1 is SGHTA, CDR2 FQGNSA, per germline. V lost 2 bases, J lost 3 bases, and 11 bases lay in between. The CDR3: CASSLSSQYNQPQHF. CDR3 nucleotide sequence: TGTGCCAGCAGCTTATCCAGCCAGTACAATCAGCCCCAGCATTTT.

This clonotype has a handful of counts. The rearrangement uses TRBV20-1 and TRBJ2-5, with TRBD2 matching over 14 bases. The V gene's germline CDR1 is DFQATT and CDR2 SNEGSKA (reference sequence). The CDR3 length is 15 residues. Unmatched junction bases numbered 8, after V lost 6 bases and J lost 5 bases. This chain's CDR3 is CSAQPGLAGDETQYF. CDR3 DNA: TGCAGTGCACAACCGGGACTAGCGGGAGATGAGACCCAGTACTTC.

This clonotype came up a few times. This chain uses TRBV5-1 with TRBJ1-1; D is undetermined. The CDR3 length is 17 residues. V dropped 5 bases and J dropped 1 base, with 21 bases sitting between them. CDR1 is SGHRS, CDR2 YFSETQ, per germline. The CDR3 sequence: CASRRREMFTRNTEAFF. CDR3 coding DNA: TGCGCCAGCAGACGCCGAGAGATGTTCACGAGGAACACTGAAGCTTTCTTT.

The chain combines TRBV19 with TRBJ1-1; the D gene is possibly TRBD1 (5 bases). Trimming removed 7 bases from V and 1 base from J, with 13 bases in between. Germline V gives CDR1 LNHDA, CDR2 SQIVND (reference sequence). CDR3 length: 14 residues. CDR3 sequence: CASTNTRGNTEAFF. CDR3 nucleotide sequence: TGTGCCAGTACTAACACAAGGGGGAACACTGAAGCTTTCTTT. The full variable domain, in which reference TRBV19 and TRBJ1-1 provide the parts outside the CDR3, is DGGITQSPKYLFRKEGQNVTLSCEQNLNHDAMYWYRQDPGQGLRLIYYSQIVNDFQKGDIAEGYSVSREKKESFPLTVTSAQKNPTAFYLCASTNTRGNTEAFFGQGTRLTVV.

On this clonotype itself: One end of the junction is discordant with germline, which a read error may explain. The chain combines TRBV19 with TRBJ1-4; 8 bases are a match to TRBD1. The germline CDR1 and CDR2 sequences are LNHDA and SQIVND (reference sequence). The CDR3 contains 14 residues. This chain's CDR3 is CASSIGQGSEKLFF. The CDR3 coding sequence is TGCGCCAGCAGCATAGGACAGGGAAGTGAAAAACTGTTTTTT.

This clonotype was seen a handful of times. The chain recombines TRBV5-1 with TRBJ1-2; D is ambiguous. The germline V gene has CDR1 SGHRS and CDR2 YFSETQ. The CDR3 is 15 amino acids. Deletions cut 3 bases from V and 0 bases from J, with 12 bases between. CDR3: CASSSLQRANYGYTF. CDR3 sequence (DNA): TGCGCCAGCAGCTCACTACAGCGAGCTAACTATGGCTACACCTTC.

This clonotype was observed a few times. The chain is built from TRBV7-2 and TRBJ2-4, with a possible D match to TRBD1 (5 bases). This CDR3 contains 14 residues. V lost 5 bases and J 7 bases, leaving 15 bases between the germline ends. The germline V gene encodes CDR1 SGHTA and CDR2 FQGNSA. The CDR3 coding sequence is TGTGCCAGCAGCCCTACCAGGGCAGGGAACATTCAGTACTTC. Its protein product is CASSPTRAGNIQYF.

The chain couples TRBV27 to TRBJ1-6; D gene unclear. Germline-derived CDR1 and CDR2 are MNHEY and SMNVEV (reference sequence). CDR3 size: 14 residues. V was pared by 4 bases and J by 5 bases, with 9 bases between. CDR3 bases: TGTGCCAGCAGTTACACAATTAATAATTCACCCCTCCACTTT. It specifies CASSYTINNSPLHF.

This clonotype came up many times. The genes are TRBV7-9 and TRBJ2-7, with 9 nucleotides matching TRBD1. With 4 bases clipped from V and 3 bases from J, the junction kept 4 bases outside the gene matches. Germline CDR1 reads SEHNR; CDR2 reads FQNEAQ (reference sequence). This CDR3 contains 14 residues. DNA for the CDR3: TGTGCCAGCAGCTCTCTGACAGGGGGCTACGAGCAGTACTTC. Protein sequence: CASSSLTGGYEQYF. The complete variable domain, with remaining parts taken from reference TRBV7-9 and TRBJ2-7, reads DTGVSQNPRHKITKRGQNVTFRCDPISEHNRLYWYRQTLGQGPEFLTYFQNEAQLEKSRLLSDRFSAERPKGSFSTLEIQRTEQGDSAMYLCASSSLTGGYEQYFGPGTRLTVT.

The chain uses TRBV20-1 and TRBJ2-7, with D hard to call. The V end lost 3 bases, the J end lost 1 base, and 13 bases lay between the germline ends. The CDR3 is 14 amino acids. The germline V gene has CDR1 DFQATT and CDR2 SNEGSKA (reference sequence). CDR3 bases: TGCAGTGCTAGTCCCCCGGATGTATCCTACGAGCAGTACTTC. As protein: CSASPPDVSYEQYF.

The table lists this clonotype with many counts. The V call is TRBV12-3 or TRBV12-4, the J call TRBJ1-1, with 7 nucleotides matching TRBD1. V was clipped by 5 bases and J by 4 bases; unmatched bases: 7. The CDR3 has 14 amino acids. Written as DNA, the CDR3 is TGTGCCAGCAGTCCAGGGGGGGGCGGCACTGAAGCTTTCTTT. Protein sequence: CASSPGGGGTEAFF.

The J gene is TRBJ2-7, the V gene TRBV6-1; no clear D. V dropped 6 bases and J dropped 2 bases, with 17 bases sitting between them. The CDR3 totals 15 residues. The germline V gene has CDR1 MNHNS and CDR2 SASEGT. The CDR3 region is CASRTDPLGAYEQYF. CDR3 DNA sequence: TGTGCCAGCAGGACCGACCCCCTGGGCGCCTACGAGCAGTACTTC.

The CDR3 DNA sequence: TGCAGTGCTAGACCTAACTGGGACAGCTATGGCTACACCTTC. It specifies CSARPNWDSYGYTF. The rearrangement joins TRBV20-1 to TRBJ1-2; 7 bases fit TRBD1. The V gene end was trimmed by 2 bases and the J gene end by 4 bases; junction bases not matched to a gene: 7. There are 14 residues in the CDR3. Germline values: CDR1 DFQATT, CDR2 SNEGSKA (reference sequence).

This clonotype was found many times. The rearrangement joins TRBV12-3 or TRBV12-4 to TRBJ1-1; D gene uncertain. The CDR3 consists of 12 residues. V was pared by 11 bases and J by 0 bases, with 10 bases between. CDR3 sequence: CAATVMNTEAFF. The CDR3 nucleotides read TGTGCCGCTACAGTGATGAACACTGAAGCTTTCTTT.

In this sample, this clonotype turned up a few times. The V gene is TRBV19, the J gene TRBJ1-5; unclear D gene. V was pared by 3 bases and J by 1 base, with 10 bases between. The germline V gene has CDR1 LNHDA and CDR2 SQIVND (reference sequence). This CDR3 is built from 15 residues. Here the CDR3 DNA reads TGTGCCAGTAGTATGGAGGCCACGAGCAATCAGCCCCAGCATTTT. Translated, it gives CASSMEATSNQPQHF.

This clonotype was detected only a few times. The V gene is TRBV12-5, the J gene TRBJ2-7, with unresolved D. Germline-derived CDR1 and CDR2 are LGHNT and FRNRAP. The V end was cut by 0 bases, the J end by 7 bases, with 16 bases between. The CDR3 spans 15 residues. The CDR3 is CASGLVRSSLYEQYF. Written as DNA, the CDR3 is TGTGCTAGTGGTTTGGTAAGATCTTCATTGTATGAGCAGTACTTC.

This clonotype showed up just a few times. This sequence joins TRBV7-2 and TRBJ1-2; TRBD1 matches 7 bases. Germline V CDR1 and CDR2: SGHTA, FQGNSA. This CDR3 comprises 16 residues. V gave up 6 bases and J gave up 1 base; unmatched junction bases: 11. The CDR3 region is CASRPGTAGVNYGYTF. In DNA form, the CDR3 reads TGTGCCAGCAGACCGGGGACAGCGGGGGTTAACTATGGCTACACCTTC.

The sample holds many counts of this clonotype. V and J are TRBV2 and TRBJ1-1; 8 bases agree with TRBD1. The V gene end was trimmed by 8 bases and the J gene end by 8 bases; junction bases not matched to a gene: 7. The CDR3 has 12 residues. Germline V lookup: CDR1 SNHLY, CDR2 FYNNEI. CDR3 amino acids: CASASGGREAFF. The CDR3 DNA sequence: TGTGCCAGCGCATCAGGGGGCCGAGAAGCTTTCTTT.

This clonotype has only a few counts. The rearrangement uses TRBV5-1 and TRBJ2-2, with 7 bases aligning to TRBD2. V lost 4 bases and J lost 8; bases outside the gene matches: 8. Germline CDR1 SGHRS, CDR2 YFSETQ. This CDR3 has 14 amino acids. The CDR3 DNA reads as TGCGCCAGCAGCATTGGGACTACACGAGGGGAGCTGTTTTTT. Encoded protein: CASSIGTTRGELFF.

In this sample, this clonotype turned up a few times. This rearrangement joins TRBV5-1 to TRBJ2-7; D unclear. V gave up 4 bases and J gave up 3 bases, with 5 bases separating them. The CDR3 loop spans 11 amino acids. Germline CDR1 reads SGHRS; CDR2 reads YFSETQ. The DNA for the CDR3 is TGCGCCAGCAGCCACCTCTACGAGCAGTACTTC. It translates to CASSHLYEQYF. The full variable domain, rest sourced from reference TRBV5-1 and TRBJ2-7, is KAGVTQTPRYLIKTRGQQVTLSCSPISGHRSVSWYQQTPGQGLQFLFEYFSETQRNKGNFPGRFSGRQFSNSRSEMNVSTLELGDSALYLCASSHLYEQYFGPGTRLTVT.